This TCR beta chain was captured in a study of post-analysis software for immune sequencing data (dated by TCRdb to between 2014 and 2017). A note on the overall study: The recorded disease courses included relapsing-remitting, secondary progressive and progressive-relapsing multiple sclerosis, and some patients had no subtype annotation. The multiple sclerosis patient repertoires were compared with 10 or so previously published healthy control repertoires from donors aged about 6 to 26 years. A subset of samples was prepared in parallel using single-end sample barcoding, then pooled and co-amplified after Illumina adapter ligation.

The germline V gene sets CDR1 to MNHNS and CDR2 to SASEGT. Counted from cysteine to phenylalanine, this CDR3 has 15 amino acids. Only the CDR3 region is kept as DNA, spanning 45 bases read in frame from base 1. A distance of 11 bases separates the germline ends of V and J, which lose 2 bases and 2 bases respectively. In regard to this clonotype: The clone's antigen remains unknown. Base qualities are not provided; no much larger clone lies one nucleotide away.

To demonstrate the VDJtools post-analysis software, the study profiled TCR beta repertoires from the peripheral blood of about a dozen young patients with multiple sclerosis. The multiple sclerosis patients were children and adolescents ranging in age from about 6 to 16 years. The library was obtained by PCR. This sample was sequenced with an Illumina HiSeq 2500. Unique molecular identifiers were incorporated into TCR beta cDNA libraries to reduce PCR and sequencing biases. Roughly 0.5 million cDNA molecules were obtained per 1 to 10 million input T cells, so each molecule approximated one T cell. The patient libraries were prepared and sequenced using the same protocol as the earlier healthy control dataset. Within a given batch, samples were prepared together, multiplexed and sequenced on the same HiSeq lane. On the authors' methods: MIGEC was used to process the raw barcoded reads, and molecular identifier groups with only a single read were discarded before consensus assembly and CDR3 extraction. Clonotype tables were post-analysed with VDJtools, and diversity was normalized by down-sampling all datasets to the smallest sample size. Repertoire overlap clustering matched CDR3 amino acid but not nucleotide sequences to correct batch-related cross-sample contamination. TCRdb trimmed the raw reads at Q25, called clones with MiXCR and kept productive beta chains. Each record represents a unique CDR3 protein, reported with the most common genes and DNA among its rows. The V and J calls and clone size come from TCRdb's table, not from the authors' own analysis. In this sample the table shows approximately 690,000 distinct CDR3 sequences, about 60% of which occur a single time. Over 9% of the sample rests with the top ten.

Findings and caveats that apply to the study as a whole: Compared with controls, multiple sclerosis patients had significantly lower normalized Chao1 diversity, a finding suggesting substantial peripheral T-cell clonal expansion. Direct clustering with F measure showed strong co-clustering of samples prepared in the same batch, prompting a batch-effect correction. The control group was slightly older than the multiple sclerosis patient group. Patients showed significantly higher frequencies than controls for a few TRBV segments, among them TRBV5-6, TRBV5-1 and TRBV20-1.

The clonotype originates from a girl aged 2 to 10 with multiple sclerosis. The source material was blood. The rearranged segments are TRBV6-1 and TRBJ2-3, with no reliable assignment of the D segment. At the DNA level, the sequence is TGTGCCAGCAGTGAACCTCCGTCGGCCACAGATACGCAGTATTTT. It is translated as CASSEPPSATDTQYF.